The sequence of this T cell receptor (beta chain) was determined in a study of Ad26.COV2.S vaccination and SARS-CoV-2 variants. Broader study findings: Those who received the vaccine showed greater spike-specific TCR breadth than those given placebo. Analyses that measured TCR breadth and depth may have underestimated total T cell responses.

The germline V gene encodes CDR1 SEHNR and CDR2 FQNEAQ (reference sequence). CDR3 length equals 14 residues. V gave up 2 bases and J gave up 6 bases; unmatched junction bases: 1. To note about this clone: Its target is not known.

The treatment denotes: some 20 received Ad26.COV2.S at low or high dose, single or two shots; about 5 received placebo; per-sample allocation not given. Collection of the samples took place on day 63 after the first injection of vaccine or placebo. An adult aged 18-55 years in Boston served as the donor. The protocol was immunoSEQ multiplex PCR, while the TCRdb copy is restricted to in-frame clones and leaves out a portion. Of about 350,000 clones listed, roughly 85% were seen once; the top ten hold about 3.3%. The sample here was peripheral blood, taken in a trial of Ad26.COV2.S vaccine versus placebo. The source of this sequence is a person aged 18-60 years who received the Ad26.COV2.S COVID-19 vaccine or a placebo. V usage is TRBV7-9 and J usage is TRBJ1-6; TRBD1 aligns across 7 bases. CDR3 sequence reads: CASSLNRGNSPLHF. CDR3 coding DNA: TGTGCCAGCAGCTTAAACAGGGGTAATTCACCCCTCCACTTT.